These T cell receptor beta chains were read from a single sample in a study of cytomegalovirus exposure and HLA in healthy donors. The table came from immunoSEQ multiplex PCR; TCRdb's copy has only in-frame clones and leaves some out. Seen here are around 170,000 clones, 75% to 90% observed once, and the top ten hold roughly 0.8%. What was sequenced was PBMCs. The source of these receptors is a woman younger than 30 in good health and CMV-seronegative. CDR3s include the opening cysteine and the closing phenylalanine or tryptophan. The order of the fields is V gene, J gene, clone size, D gene, CDR3 protein, CDR3 DNA. A D gene is named only where the DNA matches it firmly. Part of the rows lack a size; the others show once, few, many or a class for expanded clones.

TRBV2	TRBJ1-4	-	TRBD1	CASSELQGLGEKLFF	TGTGCCAGCAGTGAGCTACAGGGGTTGGGCGAAAAACTGTTTTTT
TRBV4-1	TRBJ1-2	-	-	CASSQPLYANYGYTF	TGCGCCAGCAGCCAGCCACTATACGCTAACTATGGCTACACCTTC
TRBV5-1	TRBJ1-3	-	-	CASSLEGRTFSGNTIYF	TGCGCCAGCAGCTTGGAAGGACGGACTTTCTCTGGAAACACCATATATTTT
TRBV29-1	TRBJ1-3	-	-	CSVGPGLGGGNAIYF	TGCAGCGTTGGACCGGGCCTCGGAGGAGGAAACGCCATATATTTT
TRBV7-2	TRBJ2-7	-	TRBD2	CASSPGGSGSNEQYF	TGTGCCAGCAGTCCCGGCGGTAGCGGGAGTAACGAGCAGTACTTC
TRBV6-1	TRBJ1-2	-	-	CASSPQVNYGYTF	TGTGCCAGCAGTCCGCAGGTTAACTATGGCTACACCTTC
TRBV11-1	TRBJ2-7	-	-	CASSLGEHYEQYF	TGTGCCAGCAGCTTAGGAGAGCACTACGAGCAGTACTTC
TRBV5-4	TRBJ1-1	-	TRBD1	CASSRQGANTEAFF	TGTGCCAGCAGCCGACAGGGGGCGAACACTGAAGCTTTCTTT
TRBV18	TRBJ1-2	few	-	CASSPDGSPGYTF	TGTGCCAGCTCACCTGACGGGTCCCCTGGCTACACCTTC
TRBV7-9	TRBJ2-5	-	-	CASRWDTSETQYF	TGTGCCAGCAGGTGGGACACGTCGGAGACCCAGTACTTC
TRBV5-1	TRBJ2-5	once	TRBD2	CASRIAGEETQYF	TGCGCCAGCAGGATAGCGGGGGAAGAGACCCAGTACTTC
TRBV6-1	TRBJ2-7	few	-	CASRKGGSEVYEQYF	TGTGCCAGCAGGAAAGGAGGGTCAGAAGTCTACGAGCAGTACTTC
TRBV6-6	TRBJ1-5	-	TRBD1	CASSYSGQPNQPQHF	TGTGCCAGCAGTTACTCGGGACAGCCCAATCAGCCCCAGCATTTT
TRBV6-1	TRBJ2-7	-	-	CASSEAEVSEQYF	TGTGCCAGCAGTGAAGCCGAGGTGTCCGAGCAGTACTTC
TRBV7-2	TRBJ1-1	-	-	CASSLETWSTEAFF	TGTGCCAGCAGCTTAGAAACGTGGAGCACTGAAGCTTTCTTT
TRBV7-6	TRBJ1-4	once	-	CASSSLAKGLATNEKLFF	TGTGCCAGCAGCTCCTTGGCCAAGGGGCTTGCAACTAATGAAAAACTGTTTTTT
TRBV4-2	TRBJ1-3	few	-	CASSLFGAEGNTIYF	TGTGCCAGCAGCCTTTTTGGGGCGGAAGGAAACACCATATATTTT
TRBV2	TRBJ1-5	-	-	CATSAGAYQPQHF	TGTGCCACCAGCGCGGGGGCTTATCAGCCCCAGCATTTT
TRBV28	TRBJ1-4	-	-	CASSSHVGGTNEKLFF	TGTGCCAGCAGCTCCCATGTCGGCGGGACGAATGAAAAACTGTTTTTT
TRBV2	TRBJ1-2	-	-	CASQGRSNYGYTF	TGTGCCAGCCAGGGAAGGTCTAACTATGGCTACACCTTC
TRBV19	TRBJ1-1	-	TRBD1	CASSIHPGQETNTEAFF	TGTGCCAGTAGTATACACCCCGGACAGGAAACGAACACTGAAGCTTTCTTT
TRBV27	TRBJ2-7	-	-	CASSLREGYEQYF	TGTGCCAGCAGTTTGCGGGAAGGCTACGAGCAGTACTTC